The rows below give T cell receptor beta chains drawn from one sample of a study of T cell responses to AZD1222 COVID-19 vaccine. Repertoires were generated with immunoSEQ multiplex PCR, while TCRdb's copy carries only in-frame clones and drops some. The sample holds some 190,000 clones, approximately 86% seen once. The material was peripheral blood, obtained on day 0 of AZD1222 vaccination. The source is an adult in good health. The CDR3 runs from the conserved cysteine through the conserved F or W. D genes are given only for firm matches. Size values are once, few and many counts, or a class for expanded clones, and some rows have none.

clone_size | j_call | v_call | d_call | cdr3_nt | cdr3_aa
- | TRBJ2-7 | TRBV11-2 | - | TGTGCCAGCAGCACGACCCAGGGGTTATACGAGCAGTACTTC | CASSTTQGLYEQYF
- | TRBJ2-3 | TRBV29-1 | - | TGCAGCGTTGCTGGGAAGTCTAGCACAGATACGCAGTATTTT | CSVAGKSSTDTQYF
once | TRBJ1-6 | TRBV27 | - | TGTGCCAGCAGTTTTTTGGACCGTTTTTCCCCCCTCCACTTT | CASSFLDRFSPLHF
- | TRBJ1-1 | TRBV7-9 | - | TGTGCCAGCAGCCCCCCCGGAAGGACGGGAAAGGCTTTCTTT | CASSPPGRTGKAFF
- | TRBJ2-1 | TRBV6-5 | - | TGTGCCAGCAGCAAAGACGGCTACAATGAGCAGTTCTTC | CASSKDGYNEQFF
- | TRBJ2-2 | TRBV6-5 | - | TGTGCCAGCAGTTACTCAGGGAGTACCGGGGAGCTGTTTTTT | CASSYSGSTGELFF
- | TRBJ1-2 | TRBV5-4 | - | TGTGCCAGCAGCTTGGAAGGCCTTGGACAGCACCCGTTGAACTATGGCTACACCTTC | CASSLEGLGQHPLNYGYTF
- | TRBJ1-5 | TRBV23-1 | TRBD1 | TGCGCCAGCAGTCAATCGGGAGGACAGGAAGGCAATCAGCCCCAGCATTTT | CASSQSGGQEGNQPQHF
- | TRBJ2-3 | TRBV24-1 | TRBD1 | TGTGCCACCAGTGATCCCCGGGACAGGGTCACAGATACGCAGTATTTT | CATSDPRDRVTDTQYF
- | TRBJ2-5 | TRBV6-6 | TRBD2 | TGTGCCAGCAGTTACGGGACTAGCGGCGAGACCCAGTACTTC | CASSYGTSGETQYF
- | TRBJ2-7 | TRBV12-3/TRBV12-4 | - | TGTGCCAGCACAAACTCCTACGAGCAGTACTTC | CASTNSYEQYF
few | TRBJ2-7 | TRBV18 | TRBD1 | TGTGCCAGCTCACAGAGACAGGGGGCCAGGAACGAGCAGTACTTC | CASSQRQGARNEQYF
- | TRBJ2-1 | TRBV5-6 | - | TGTGCCAGCAGCCCCCCGGGTGTCTATGAGCAGTTCTTC | CASSPPGVYEQFF
- | TRBJ1-4 | TRBV28 | - | TGTGCCAGCTGGGGAGGGTCAACTAATGAAAAACTGTTTTTT | CASWGGSTNEKLFF
- | TRBJ2-5 | TRBV5-1 | - | TGCGCCAGCAGCCGAGATCCCCCACGGGAGACCCAGTACTTC | CASSRDPPRETQYF
- | TRBJ2-5 | TRBV29-1 | - | TGCAGCGGAAAGACAACGTACCAAGAGACCCAGTACTTC | CSGKTTYQETQYF
- | TRBJ1-2 | TRBV7-9 | - | TGTGCCAGCAGCTTAGTTGGTTCGGCAGGACCCTTCTATGGCTACACCTTC | CASSLVGSAGPFYGYTF
- | TRBJ1-2 | TRBV12-3/TRBV12-4 | - | TGTGCCAGCAGTTTAGCGCAGGGGGGCTACACCTTC | CASSLAQGGYTF
- | TRBJ2-2 | TRBV5-5 | - | TGTGCCAGCAGCTTTTACCAGGGGACCGGGGAGCTGTTTTTT | CASSFYQGTGELFF
once | TRBJ2-7 | TRBV27 | - | TGTGCCAGCAGTTTCAGCAGGGGCTCCTACGAGCAGTACTTC | CASSFSRGSYEQYF
- | TRBJ2-2 | TRBV30 | - | TGTGCCTGGAGTGTACGGGGCGTTGGCGGGGAGCTGTTTTTT | CAWSVRGVGGELFF
- | TRBJ1-5 | TRBV4-2 | - | TGTGCCAGCAGCCCCTACAGGGATCTCGGTCAGCCCCAGCATTTT | CASSPYRDLGQPQHF
- | TRBJ1-1 | TRBV9 | - | TGTGCCAGCAGCGTAGCTGTACAGAACACTGAAGCTTTCTTT | CASSVAVQNTEAFF
- | TRBJ1-1 | TRBV19 | TRBD1 | TGTGCCAGTAGTATGGGACAGGCGGGGAACACTGAAGCTTTCTTT | CASSMGQAGNTEAFF
- | TRBJ2-1 | TRBV28 | - | TGTGCCAGCCGGCGCTCCTACAATGAGCAGTTCTTC | CASRRSYNEQFF
- | TRBJ2-3 | TRBV7-9 | - | TGTGCCAGCATCGACCGGGACACTCAAACTAGCACAGATACGCAGTATTTT | CASIDRDTQTSTDTQYF
- | TRBJ1-2 | TRBV27 | TRBD1 | TGTGCCAGCAAGACAGGGTTTGACTATGGCTACACCTTC | CASKTGFDYGYTF